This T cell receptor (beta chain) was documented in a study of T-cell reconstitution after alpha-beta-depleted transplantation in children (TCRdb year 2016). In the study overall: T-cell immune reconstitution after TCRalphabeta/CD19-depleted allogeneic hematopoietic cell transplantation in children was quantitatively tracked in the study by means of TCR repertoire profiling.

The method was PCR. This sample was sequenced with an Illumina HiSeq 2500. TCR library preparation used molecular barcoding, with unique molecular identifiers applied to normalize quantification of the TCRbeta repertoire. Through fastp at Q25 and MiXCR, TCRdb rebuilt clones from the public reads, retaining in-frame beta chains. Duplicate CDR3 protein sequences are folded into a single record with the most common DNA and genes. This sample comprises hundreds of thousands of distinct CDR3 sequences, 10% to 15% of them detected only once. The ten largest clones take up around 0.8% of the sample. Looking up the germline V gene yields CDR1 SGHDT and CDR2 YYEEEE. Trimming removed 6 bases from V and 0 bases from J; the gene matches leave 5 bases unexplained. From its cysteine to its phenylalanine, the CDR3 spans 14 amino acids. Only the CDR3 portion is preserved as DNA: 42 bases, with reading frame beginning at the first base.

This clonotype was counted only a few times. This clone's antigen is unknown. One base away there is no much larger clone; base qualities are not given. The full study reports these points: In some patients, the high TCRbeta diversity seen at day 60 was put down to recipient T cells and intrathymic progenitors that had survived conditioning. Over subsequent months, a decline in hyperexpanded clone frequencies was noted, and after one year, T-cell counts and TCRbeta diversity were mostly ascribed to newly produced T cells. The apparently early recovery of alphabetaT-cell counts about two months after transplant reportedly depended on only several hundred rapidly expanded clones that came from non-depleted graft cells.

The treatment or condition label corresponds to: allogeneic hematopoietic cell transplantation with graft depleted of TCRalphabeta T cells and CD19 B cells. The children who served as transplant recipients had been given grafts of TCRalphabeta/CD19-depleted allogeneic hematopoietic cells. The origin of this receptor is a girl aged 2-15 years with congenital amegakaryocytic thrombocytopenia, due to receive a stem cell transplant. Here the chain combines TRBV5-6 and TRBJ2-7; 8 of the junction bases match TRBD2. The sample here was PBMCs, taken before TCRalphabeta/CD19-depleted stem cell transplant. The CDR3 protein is CASILLADSYEQYF. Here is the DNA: TGTGCCAGCATCCTACTAGCGGACTCCTACGAGCAGTACTTC.